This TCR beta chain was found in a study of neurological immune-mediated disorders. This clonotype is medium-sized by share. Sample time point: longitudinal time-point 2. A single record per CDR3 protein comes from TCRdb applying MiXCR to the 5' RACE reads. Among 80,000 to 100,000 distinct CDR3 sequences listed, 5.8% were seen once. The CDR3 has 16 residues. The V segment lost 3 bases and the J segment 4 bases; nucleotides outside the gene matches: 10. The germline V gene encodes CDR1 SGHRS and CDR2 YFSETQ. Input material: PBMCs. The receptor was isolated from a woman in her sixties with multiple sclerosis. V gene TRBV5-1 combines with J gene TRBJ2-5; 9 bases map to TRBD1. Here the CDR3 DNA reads TGCGCCAGCAGCTCCCCCGGGACAGGGTATCGAGAGACCCAGTACTTC. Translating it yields CASSSPGTGYRETQYF.